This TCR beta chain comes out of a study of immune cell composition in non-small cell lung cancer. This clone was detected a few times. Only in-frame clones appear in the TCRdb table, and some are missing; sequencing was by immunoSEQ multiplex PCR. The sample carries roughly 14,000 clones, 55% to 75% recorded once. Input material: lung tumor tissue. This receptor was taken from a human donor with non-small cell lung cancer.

For the CDR3, the DNA is TGTGCCAGCAGCCAAGAGAGGTACAATGAGCAGTTCTTC. It yields the protein CASSQERYNEQFF. V usage is TRBV4-2 and J usage is TRBJ2-1; D not resolved. CDR3 size: 13 residues. Trimming removed 0 bases at V and 4 bases at J, with 4 bases between. Germline V gene data show CDR1 as LGHNA and CDR2 as YNFKEQ.